This T cell receptor beta chain was identified in a study of cytomegalovirus exposure and HLA in healthy donors. CDR3 length equals 14 residues. CDR1 is SSHAT, CDR2 FNYEAQ, per germline (reference sequence). In the PCR, 60 Vbeta and 13 Jbeta primers were used. TCRdb's table, derived via immunoSEQ multiplex PCR, lists solely in-frame clones and lacks some. The data show about 99,000 clones, with about three quarters seen just once and around 6.1% held by the top ten. This chain uses TRBV7-7 with TRBJ2-5; maybe TRBD1 (5 bases). TRBJ2-7 matches the DNA end more closely, so the J call is doubtful. The TCR sequence derives from a man aged 55 to 70 in good health and CMV-seropositive. Sequenced material: PBMCs. CDR3 residues: CASSATGGQSEQYF. The DNA for the CDR3 is TGTGCCAGCAGCGCTACAGGCGGTCAATCCGAGCAGTACTTC.